This T cell receptor beta chain was sequenced during a study of T cell responses to AZD1222 COVID-19 vaccine (dated by TCRdb to 2020 to 2022). For the wider study: A total of 230 or so trial participants underwent TCR sequencing, of whom 200 to 220 received two doses of AZD1222 and about 25 received two doses of the MenACWY control vaccine. Trial participants were enrolled by age into 18-55, 56-69 and 70-plus year subgroups, with around 140, 26 and 57 TCR-sequenced participants respectively. What the work shows at the level of the full study, not this receptor alone: Because no samples from the day 14 peak response were available, repertoires could be characterized only after the peak T cell response. The vaccine-associated CD4 TCRs covered the entire spike protein, and the dominant responses fell in regions 160-218 and 743-854. After two AZD1222 doses, spike-specific TCR breadth and depth were significantly higher than at day 0 and than in MenACWY recipients. Epitopes outside the regions mutated in the B.1.351 and B.1.1.7 variants were reportedly recognized by nearly half of the unique spike-specific TCRs. Participants were mostly white British, with more females than males. The authors suggested clonal diversity may have been underestimated. In the small 56-69-year group, the increase in depth fell short of significance, most likely because of low power. Only five to seven AZD1222 recipients were SARS-CoV-2 seropositive at baseline, limiting conclusions about previously exposed vaccinees.

The CDR3 regions of human TCRbeta chains were subjected to immunosequencing. The original methods were these. TCRs in the repertoires were matched against a reference library of SARS-CoV-2-specific TCRs that had been generated with the MIRA antigen-specificity platform. Breadth was defined as the fraction of unique TCRs that were SARS-CoV-2-associated. Depth was defined as the fraction of total T cells that were SARS-CoV-2-associated. Each spike-specific TCR was assigned to its reactive spike region and to a CD4 or CD8 class using the MIRA data. Log10-transformed breadth and depth values were compared by one-way ANOVA with Sidak's multiple comparisons tests. Entries here come from immuneACCESS through TCRdb and include only in-frame sequences with V and J called. Some clones fail to appear in such tables; in the studies checked, an unresolved V gene covers under half of the shortfall, and the cause of the remainder is unknown. That table furnishes V, J and clone size, whereas the DNA furnished D and trimming. Here the sample has about 140,000 clones; approximately 90% occur a single time. Approximately 3% of the sample is in the top ten clones.

Taken with the paper, the label for time point translates to: about 28 days (+/-7) after the second vaccine dose. AZD1222 recipients with second doses at about 4 weeks or about 12 weeks were pooled, because spike-specific TCR depth and breadth did not differ between schedules. The vaccinee samples were drawn from two UK trials, COV001 and COV002, one of which was a single-blind randomized controlled phase 2/3 trial testing AZD1222 (ChAdOx1 nCoV-19) in healthy adults. Trial participant PBMC samples were collected at day 0 and day 28 after the second dose for TCRbeta chain sequencing. About this clone: No cognate antigen has been identified for it. No clone much larger than this one lies a single base away; base qualities are absent.

Via the germline V gene, CDR1 is ENHRY and CDR2 SYGVKD. The CDR3 covers 13 residues, taking in both the cysteine and the phenylalanine. Here the CDR3 DNA is all that survives: 39 bases in frame from base 1. This TCR was recovered from an adult who received the AZD1222 COVID-19 vaccine. Sequencing was performed on peripheral blood, taken 28 days after the second AZD1222 dose. The chain was built from TRBV10-3 and TRBJ1-4; the D gene cannot be resolved reliably. The CDR3 here reads CAMRAEQNEKLFF. The DNA is TGTGCGATGCGGGCGGAGCAAAATGAAAAACTGTTTTTT.